The 11 T cell receptor beta chains reported below all come from one sample, sequenced in a study of shared clonotypes between healthy human individuals. Profiled with immunoSEQ multiplex PCR; TCRdb holds only in-frame clones, not every one. Seen here are some 1.5 million clones, roughly 97% observed once, and the top ten hold 1.2%. Sequencing was carried out using naive CD4+ T cells sorted from blood. Subset noted: CD45RA+ positively selected. The receptors come from a man aged 30 to 39 in good health.

V gene TRBV9 combines with J gene TRBJ2-5; 7 nucleotides align to TRBD2. Germline lookup yields CDR1 SGDLS and CDR2 YYNGEE. The CDR3 consists of 15 residues. The V and J ends lost 4 bases and 0 bases, in that order; junction bases with no gene match: 6. The CDR3 sequence: CASSFPAGNQETQYF. Here the CDR3 DNA reads TGTGCCAGCAGCTTTCCAGCGGGAAACCAAGAGACCCAGTACTTC.

On this clone: The same CDR3 also results from other DNA sequences found in this sample. The chain uses TRBV2 and TRBJ2-1, with 7 nucleotides matching TRBD1. The CDR3 runs 14 residues. Looked up from germline, CDR1 is SNHLY and CDR2 is FYNNEI. The V and J ends lost 5 bases and 0 bases, in that order; junction bases with no gene match: 1. CDR3 sequence: CASSRDSSYNEQFF. CDR3 DNA sequence: TGTGCCAGCAGTCGGGACAGCTCCTACAATGAGCAGTTCTTC.

The chain uses TRBV11-2 and TRBJ2-5; 11 bases match TRBD2. Germline trimming cut 2 bases from V and 6 bases from J; bases unmatched to any gene: 17. The CDR3 is 19 residues long. CDR1 is SGHAT, CDR2 FQNNGV, per germline. CDR3 sequence: CASSLLNRGSGLAVKTQYF. As DNA, the CDR3 is TGTGCCAGCAGCTTACTCAACAGGGGGTCGGGACTAGCGGTGAAGACCCAGTACTTC.

J is TRBJ2-3 and V is TRBV28, with D uncertain. V was cut by 3 bases and J by 5 bases, with 12 bases left in between. The germline CDR1 and CDR2 sequences are MDHEN and SYDVKM. There are 14 residues in the CDR3. In DNA form, the CDR3 reads TGTGCCAGCAGTTTTCGGCCCAAAGGAGATACGCAGTATTTT. Translated: CASSFRPKGDTQYF.

This sequence joins TRBV9 and TRBJ2-3; D is perhaps TRBD1 or TRBD2 (5 bases each). V lost 5 bases to trimming and J lost 1 base, with 17 bases between them. From germline, CDR1 is SGDLS and CDR2 YYNGEE. The CDR3 is 16 residues long. CDR3 DNA sequence: TGTGCCAGCAGACGGGGCGTCGGGGTAGGCACAGATACGCAGTATTTT. Translated: CASRRGVGVGTDTQYF.

The CDR3, as DNA: TGTGCCAGCAGCGATGGACAGACCGGCGGGTACGAGCAGTACTTC. Translating it yields CASSDGQTGGYEQYF. The V call is TRBV7-9, the J call TRBJ2-7, with D maybe TRBD1 (6 bases). In germline, CDR1 is SEHNR, CDR2 FQNEAQ (reference sequence). The CDR3 extends over 15 amino acids. The ends were cut back, 5 bases at V and 4 bases at J, with 18 bases in the middle.

V gene TRBV9 combines with J gene TRBJ1-1, with TRBD1 matching over 7 bases. Germline values: CDR1 SGDLS, CDR2 YYNGEE. V trimming: 0 bases; J trimming: 4 bases; junction bases outside the gene matches: 9. This CDR3 contains 16 residues. CDR3 sequence reads: CASSVGPGGVGTEAFF. In DNA form, the CDR3 reads TGTGCCAGCAGCGTAGGCCCAGGGGGGGTTGGCACTGAAGCTTTCTTT.

The chain recombines TRBV5-5 with TRBJ2-1; 13 nucleotides line up with TRBD2. V dropped 4 bases and J dropped 8; count of bases not matched to a gene: 12. The CDR3 has 17 residues. CDR1 and CDR2 (germline): SGHKS, YYEKEE (reference sequence). The CDR3 protein is CASSVPPGTSGIDEQFF. The CDR3 DNA follows: TGTGCCAGCAGCGTGCCCCCTGGGACTAGCGGGATTGATGAGCAGTTCTTC.

This chain joins TRBV15 and TRBJ1-1, with 7 positions matching TRBD1. Per germline, CDR1 LNHNV and CDR2 YYDKDF (reference sequence). The CDR3 has 15 amino acids. With V trimmed by 1 base and J by 2 bases, 4 bases remained unmatched. This CDR3 is CATSRGTGDNTEAFF. CDR3 nucleotide sequence: TGTGCCACCAGCAGAGGGACAGGTGACAACACTGAAGCTTTCTTT. Full variable domain (rest looked up from reference TRBV15 and TRBJ1-1): DAMVIQNPRYQVTQFGKPVTLSCSQTLNHNVMYWYQQKSSQAPKLLFHYYDKDFNNEADTPDNFQSRRPNTSFCFLDIRSPGLGDTAMYLCATSRGTGDNTEAFFGQGTRLTVV.

J is TRBJ2-5 and V is TRBV4-2; 15 positions match TRBD2. The CDR3 length is 17 residues. The germline gives CDR1 LGHNA, CDR2 YNFKEQ. V shed 0 bases and J 5 bases; nucleotides not matched to a gene: 4. DNA of the CDR3: TGTGCCAGCAGCCAAGAACTGGGGACTAGCGGGAGGGAGACCCAGTACTTC. It yields the protein CASSQELGTSGRETQYF.

Details on this clone: Other DNA sequences in the same sample also yield this CDR3. The chain is built from TRBV19 and TRBJ1-2; TRBD1 is a possible D gene (6 bases). The CDR3 is 13 residues long. In germline, CDR1 is LNHDA, CDR2 SQIVND (reference sequence). V lost 5 bases and J 2 bases, leaving 9 bases between the germline ends. The CDR3 loop reads CASSPTGNYGYTF. The CDR3 DNA reads TGTGCCAGTAGTCCGACAGGAAACTATGGCTACACCTTC.